What follows are 25 T cell receptor beta chains derived from one specimen sequenced in a study of human CD8 memory T cell subsets (dated by TCRdb to the early 2020s). A Human TCR Profiling Kit was used to prepare UMI-labeled 5' RACE TCRbeta libraries. The reads, reprocessed by TCRdb, yield one row per CDR3 protein sequence and no DNA. The sample's own table lists 10,000 or so distinct CDR3 sequences. The ten largest clones take up 20% of the sample. The sample was CD8+ T cells from PBMCs. The receptors stem from a human donor in good health.

The chain couples TRBV4-2 to TRBJ1-1; TCRdb calls TRBD1, which cannot be checked without DNA. This CDR3 contains 17 residues. The germline V gene encodes CDR1 LGHNA and CDR2 YNFKEQ. The chain's CDR3 is CASSQGSSGGLNTEAFF.

The CDR3 is CASSLGNTGELFF. This chain links TRBV7-9 with TRBJ2-2. This CDR3 contains 13 residues. Per germline, CDR1 SEHNR and CDR2 FQNEAQ (reference sequence).

By frequency, this clonotype registers medium-sized. V is TRBV4-1 and J is TRBJ2-2. The CDR3 consists of 14 residues. The germline gives CDR1 MGHRA, CDR2 YSYEKL. The CDR3 here is CASSPRSNTGELFF.

The chain combines TRBV7-9 with TRBJ2-1; TCRdb names TRBD1, which stays unverified in the absence of DNA. CDR3 size: 15 residues. Germline V CDR1 and CDR2: SEHNR, FQNEAQ (reference sequence). The CDR3 reads CASSLPGTGRNEQFF. Using reference TRBV7-9 and TRBJ2-1 for the parts outside the CDR3, the full variable domain is DTGVSQNPRHKITKRGQNVTFRCDPISEHNRLYWYRQTLGQGPEFLTYFQNEAQLEKSRLLSDRFSAERPKGSFSTLEIQRTEQGDSAMYLCASSLPGTGRNEQFFGPGTRLTVL.

J is TRBJ2-5 and V is TRBV20-1; TCRdb lists TRBD1, though no DNA is available to test this call. The CDR3 length is 17 residues. Germline V lookup: CDR1 DFQATT, CDR2 SNEGSKA (reference sequence). CDR3 sequence: CSAEYLSGGQSTETQYF.

V gene TRBV7-9 combines with J gene TRBJ2-7; TCRdb's assignment of TRBD2 cannot be checked, as there is no DNA. Germline values: CDR1 SEHNR, CDR2 FQNEAQ (reference sequence). CDR3 length: 15 amino acids. The CDR3 spells CASSSTSGGTYEQYF.

Its frequency marks this clonotype as medium-sized. The chain links TRBV29-1 to TRBJ1-1. This CDR3 has 12 amino acids. Germline CDR1 reads SQVTM; CDR2 reads ANQGSEA. The CDR3 loop is CSAPFENTEAFF.

J is TRBJ2-3 and V is TRBV2; the D gene TCRdb calls, TRBD1, cannot be checked with no DNA. This CDR3 region has 17 residues. Germline CDR1 reads SNHLY; CDR2 reads FYNNEI. The CDR3 loop is CASISAAGYLSTDTQYF.

The rearrangement links TRBV4-1 to TRBJ1-5. Germline CDR1 is MGHRA and CDR2 is YSYEKL. There are 15 residues in the CDR3. The CDR3 sequence: CASSQRQDSNQPQHF.

The gene calls are TRBV4-1 and TRBJ2-2; the TCRdb D gene call, TRBD2, has no DNA to confirm it. CDR3 length: 16 residues. Looked up from germline, CDR1 is MGHRA and CDR2 is YSYEKL. CDR3 region: CASSRHGAGNTGELFF.

This chain joins TRBV28 and TRBJ2-1; with no DNA, the TCRdb D assignment of TRBD1 cannot be verified. Germline lookup yields CDR1 MDHEN and CDR2 SYDVKM. The CDR3 length is 13 residues. The CDR3 sequence is CASHRDNYNEQFF.

This rearrangement joins TRBV7-8 to TRBJ2-3. This CDR3 is built from 12 residues. The germline CDR1 and CDR2 sequences are SGHVS and FQNEAQ. The CDR3 loop is CASSFITDTQYF. The full variable domain, its missing parts supplied by reference TRBV7-8 and TRBJ2-3, is GAGVSQSPRYKVAKRGQDVALRCDPISGHVSLFWYQQALGQGPEFLTYFQNEAQLDKSGLPSDRFFAERPEGSVSTLKIQRTQQEDSAVYLCASSFITDTQYFGPGTRLTVL.

The chain carries TRBV11-2 and TRBJ2-4; the D call of TRBD1 rests on TCRdb alone, since no DNA is present to check it. The germline gives CDR1 SGHAT, CDR2 FQNNGV. The CDR3 is made up of 14 amino acids. This chain's CDR3 is CASSLGGPQDIQYF.

The chain recombines TRBV7-8 with TRBJ2-5; the TCRdb D gene call, TRBD1, has no DNA to confirm it. The germline CDR1 and CDR2 sequences are SGHVS and FQNEAQ. The CDR3 length is 16 residues. The CDR3 is CASSRKGDSLLETQYF.

The J gene is TRBJ2-3, the V gene TRBV19; TCRdb outputs TRBD1, but without DNA this stays unchecked. Per germline, CDR1 LNHDA and CDR2 SQIVND (reference sequence). CDR3 size: 15 residues. The CDR3 sequence: CASSGKDRVADTQYF.

The V call is TRBV7-6, the J call TRBJ2-2. Germline V gene data show CDR1 as SGHVS and CDR2 as FNYEAQ. This CDR3 spans 14 amino acids. Here the CDR3 reads CASSLMGTTGELFF.

V usage is TRBV5-1 and J usage is TRBJ2-1; TCRdb names TRBD2, which stays unverified in the absence of DNA. The CDR3 has 15 residues. The germline CDR1 and CDR2 sequences are SGHRS and YFSETQ. CDR3 sequence reads: CASSLAILVDNEQFF.

The V call is TRBV7-2, the J call TRBJ1-4; TCRdb designates TRBD1, a call that cannot be tested without DNA. The CDR3 is 15 amino acids. Germline values: CDR1 SGHTA, CDR2 FQGNSA. CDR3: CASSPRTGRGEKLFF.

The J gene is TRBJ1-5, the V gene TRBV28; the TRBD1 assignment by TCRdb is unverifiable without DNA. There are 15 residues in the CDR3. Germline CDR1 MDHEN, CDR2 SYDVKM. CDR3 residues: CASSRYRGGNQPQHF.

This clonotype registers medium-sized (0.01 to 0.1%) by frequency. The chain has TRBV20-1 and TRBJ1-2; TCRdb returns TRBD1, unconfirmable since there is no DNA. This CDR3 is built from 11 residues. Germline-derived CDR1 and CDR2 are DFQATT and SNEGSKA (reference sequence). The CDR3: CSARQGNGYTF.

The V call is TRBV30, the J call TRBJ2-2; TCRdb indicates TRBD1, and absent DNA this call remains unverified. CDR3 length: 13 amino acids. The germline gives CDR1 GTSNPN, CDR2 SVGIG (reference sequence). The chain's CDR3 is CAWKGGSHLGLFF.

This chain links TRBV2 with TRBJ2-7; TCRdb lists TRBD1, though no DNA is available to test this call. Germline V gene lookup returns CDR1 SNHLY and CDR2 FYNNEI. The CDR3 spans 14 residues. This CDR3 is CASSIAGASYEQYF.

J is TRBJ2-1 and V is TRBV4-1; TCRdb reports TRBD1, a call that lacks DNA to check it against. The CDR3 sequence is 15 residues long. Germline V gene sequence: CDR1 MGHRA, CDR2 YSYEKL. The CDR3 is CASSLRDRGKDEQFF.

The chain uses TRBV29-1 and TRBJ1-2; the TCRdb D gene call, TRBD1, has no DNA to confirm it. The germline V gene has CDR1 SQVTM and CDR2 ANQGSEA. This CDR3 spans 13 amino acids. The CDR3 region is CSYDRRTDYGYTF.

This rearrangement joins TRBV19 to TRBJ1-1; as DNA is missing, the TRBD1 call by TCRdb cannot be tested. The CDR3 runs 13 residues. Germline CDR1 and CDR2: LNHDA and SQIVND (reference sequence). CDR3 region: CASSIPGPTEAFF.